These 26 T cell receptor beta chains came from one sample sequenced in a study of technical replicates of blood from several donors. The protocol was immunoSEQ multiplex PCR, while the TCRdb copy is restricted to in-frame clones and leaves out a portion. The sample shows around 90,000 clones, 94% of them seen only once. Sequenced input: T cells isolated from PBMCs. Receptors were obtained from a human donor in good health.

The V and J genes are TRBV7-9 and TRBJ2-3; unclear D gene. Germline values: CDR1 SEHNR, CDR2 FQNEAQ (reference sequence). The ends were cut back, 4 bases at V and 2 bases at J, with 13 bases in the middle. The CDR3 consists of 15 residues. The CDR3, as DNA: TGTGCCAGCAGCTCGACTGGAATATACACAGATACGCAGTATTTT. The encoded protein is CASSSTGIYTDTQYF.

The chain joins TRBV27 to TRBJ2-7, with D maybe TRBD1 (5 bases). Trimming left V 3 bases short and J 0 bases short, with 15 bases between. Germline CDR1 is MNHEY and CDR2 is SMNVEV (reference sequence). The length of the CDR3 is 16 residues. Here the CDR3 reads CASSFSTGDASYEQYF. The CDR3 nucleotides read TGTGCCAGCAGTTTTTCCACAGGTGATGCCTCCTACGAGCAGTACTTC.

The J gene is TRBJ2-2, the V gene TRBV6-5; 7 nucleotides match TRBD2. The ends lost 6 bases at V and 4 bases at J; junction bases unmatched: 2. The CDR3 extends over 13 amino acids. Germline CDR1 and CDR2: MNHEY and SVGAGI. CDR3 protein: CASSRTSTGELFF. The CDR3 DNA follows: TGTGCCAGCAGCCGGACTAGCACCGGGGAGCTGTTTTTT.

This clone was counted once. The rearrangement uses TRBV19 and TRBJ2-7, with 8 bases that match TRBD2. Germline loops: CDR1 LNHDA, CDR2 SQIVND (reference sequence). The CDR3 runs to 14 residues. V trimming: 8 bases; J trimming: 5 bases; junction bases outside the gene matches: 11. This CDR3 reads CASAAEREYDEQYF. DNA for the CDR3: TGTGCCAGTGCTGCGGAGCGGGAGTACGACGAGCAGTACTTC.

In nucleotides, the CDR3 is TGTGCCAGCAGCTTGGGGGGCTACGAGCAGTACTTC. It codes for CASSLGGYEQYF. The J gene is TRBJ2-7, the V gene TRBV13, with a possible D match to TRBD2 (6 bases). The CDR3 has 12 residues. Per germline, CDR1 PRHDT and CDR2 FYEKMQ (reference sequence). V shed 3 bases and J shed 3 bases, with 6 bases lying between them.

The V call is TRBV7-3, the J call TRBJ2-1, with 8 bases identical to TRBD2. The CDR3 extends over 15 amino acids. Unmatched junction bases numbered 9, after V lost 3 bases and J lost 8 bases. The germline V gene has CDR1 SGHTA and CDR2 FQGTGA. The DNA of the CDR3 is TGTGCCAGCAGCTTGTCTAGCGGGTGGGGCCATGAGCAGTTCTTC. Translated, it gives CASSLSSGWGHEQFF.

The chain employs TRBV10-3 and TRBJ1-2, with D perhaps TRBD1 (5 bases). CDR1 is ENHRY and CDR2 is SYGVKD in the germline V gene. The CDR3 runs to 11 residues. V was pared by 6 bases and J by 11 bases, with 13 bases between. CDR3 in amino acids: CAISPGGGYTF. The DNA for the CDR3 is TGTGCCATCAGCCCCGGGGGGGGTTACACCTTC.

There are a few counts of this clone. CDR3 coding DNA: TGTGCCAGCAGCTTGGACAGGGAGACTGAAGCTTTCTTT. As protein: CASSLDRETEAFF. This rearrangement joins TRBV11-3 to TRBJ1-1; 8 positions agree with TRBD1. This CDR3 has 13 amino acids. CDR1 and CDR2 from the germline V gene are SGHNT and YENEEA. Unmatched junction bases numbered 2, after V lost 3 bases and J lost 5 bases.

CDR3 DNA: TGTGCCAGCAGCTCAGGGCTTACTGAAGCTTTCTTT. Translating it yields CASSSGLTEAFF. This chain links TRBV7-9 with TRBJ1-1; possibly TRBD1 for D (5 bases). CDR1 is SEHNR and CDR2 is FQNEAQ in the germline V gene (reference sequence). CDR3 length: 12 residues. The ends were cut back, 4 bases at V and 5 bases at J, with 8 bases in the middle. The full variable domain, with the rest looked up from reference TRBV7-9 and TRBJ1-1, is DTGVSQNPRHKITKRGQNVTFRCDPISEHNRLYWYRQTLGQGPEFLTYFQNEAQLEKSRLLSDRFSAERPKGSFSTLEIQRTEQGDSAMYLCASSSGLTEAFFGQGTRLTVV.

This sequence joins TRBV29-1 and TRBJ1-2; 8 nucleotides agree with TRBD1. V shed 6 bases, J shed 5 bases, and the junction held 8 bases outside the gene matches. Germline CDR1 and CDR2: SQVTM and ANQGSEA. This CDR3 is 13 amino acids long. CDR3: CSVPRDRRYGYTF. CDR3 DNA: TGCAGCGTCCCTCGGGACAGGCGATATGGCTACACCTTC.

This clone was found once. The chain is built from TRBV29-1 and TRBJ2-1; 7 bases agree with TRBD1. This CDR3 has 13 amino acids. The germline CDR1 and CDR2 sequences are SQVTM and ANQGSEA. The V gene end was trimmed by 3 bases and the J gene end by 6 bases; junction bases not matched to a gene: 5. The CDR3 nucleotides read TGCAGCGTTGACTCACCAGGGGGCAATGAGCAGTTCTTC. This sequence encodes CSVDSPGGNEQFF.

The DNA for the CDR3 is TGTGCCAGCAGTACGTGGCCCGAAAAAGAGACCCAGTACTTC. Translation gives CASSTWPEKETQYF. This chain uses TRBV25-1 with TRBJ2-5; D not resolved. The CDR3 covers 14 residues. V gave up 5 bases and J gave up 3 bases, with 13 bases separating them. Germline V gene data show CDR1 as MGHDK and CDR2 as SYGVNS. Full variable domain (rest looked up from reference TRBV25-1 and TRBJ2-5): EADIYQTPRYLVIGTGKKITLECSQTMGHDKMYWYQQDPGMELHLIHYSYGVNSTEKGDLSSESTVSRIRTEHFPLTLESARPSHTSQYLCASSTWPEKETQYFGPGTRLLVL.

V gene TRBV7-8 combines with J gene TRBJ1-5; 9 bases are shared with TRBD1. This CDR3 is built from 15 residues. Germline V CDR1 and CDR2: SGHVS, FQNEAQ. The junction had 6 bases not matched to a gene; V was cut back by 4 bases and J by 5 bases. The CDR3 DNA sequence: TGTGCCAGCAGCTCCGGGACAGGGAGATATCAGCCCCAGCATTTT. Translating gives CASSSGTGRYQPQHF.

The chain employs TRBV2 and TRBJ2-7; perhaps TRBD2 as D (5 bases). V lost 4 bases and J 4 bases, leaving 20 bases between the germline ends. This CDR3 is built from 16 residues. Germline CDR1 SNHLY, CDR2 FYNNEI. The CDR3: CASSVQRRELDYEQYF. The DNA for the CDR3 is TGTGCCAGCAGTGTTCAACGAAGGGAGTTGGATTACGAGCAGTACTTC. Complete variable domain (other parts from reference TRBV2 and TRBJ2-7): EPEVTQTPSHQVTQMGQEVILRCVPISNHLYFYWYRQILGQKVEFLVSFYNNEISEKSEIFDDQFSVERPDGSNFTLKIRSTKLEDSAMYFCASSVQRRELDYEQYFGPGTRLTVT.

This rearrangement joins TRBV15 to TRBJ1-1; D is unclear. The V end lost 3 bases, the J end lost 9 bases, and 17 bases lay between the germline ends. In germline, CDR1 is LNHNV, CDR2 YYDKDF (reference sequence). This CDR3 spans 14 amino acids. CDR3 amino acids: CATSRTWEHPQAFF. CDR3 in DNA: TGTGCCACCAGCAGGACCTGGGAGCATCCACAAGCTTTCTTT.

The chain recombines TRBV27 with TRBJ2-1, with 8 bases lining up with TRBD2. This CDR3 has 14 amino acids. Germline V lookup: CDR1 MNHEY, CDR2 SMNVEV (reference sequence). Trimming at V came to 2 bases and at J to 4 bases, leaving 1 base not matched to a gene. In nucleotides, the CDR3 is TGTGCCAGCAGTTTAAGCGGGGGATACAATGAGCAGTTCTTC. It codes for CASSLSGGYNEQFF.

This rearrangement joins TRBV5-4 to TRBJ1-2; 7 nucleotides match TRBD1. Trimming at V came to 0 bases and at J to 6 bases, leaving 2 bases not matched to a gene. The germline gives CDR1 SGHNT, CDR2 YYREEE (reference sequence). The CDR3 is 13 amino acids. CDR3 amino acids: CASSLGGQDGYTF. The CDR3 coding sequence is TGTGCCAGCAGCTTGGGAGGACAGGATGGCTACACCTTC.

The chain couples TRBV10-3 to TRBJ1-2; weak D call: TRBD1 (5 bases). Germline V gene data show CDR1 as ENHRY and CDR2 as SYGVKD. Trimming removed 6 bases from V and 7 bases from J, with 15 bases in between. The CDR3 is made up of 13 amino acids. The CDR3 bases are TGTGCCATCAGCAACCAGGGATACGGTGGCTACACCTTC. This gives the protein CAISNQGYGGYTF.

The CDR3 loop is CATSSRLAVEGDTQYF. The CDR3 DNA sequence: TGTGCCACCAGCTCCCGACTAGCGGTCGAGGGAGATACGCAGTATTTT. The chain joins TRBV15 to TRBJ2-3; 9 nucleotides match TRBD2. The CDR3 has 16 residues. The germline V gene encodes CDR1 LNHNV and CDR2 YYDKDF (reference sequence). V lost 5 bases and J lost 5; bases outside the gene matches: 11.

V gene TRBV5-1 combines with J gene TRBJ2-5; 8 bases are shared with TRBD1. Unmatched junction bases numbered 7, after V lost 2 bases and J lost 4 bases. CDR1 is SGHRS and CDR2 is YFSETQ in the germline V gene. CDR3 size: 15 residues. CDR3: CASSLDGTGLETQYF. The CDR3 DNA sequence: TGCGCCAGCAGCTTAGACGGGACAGGCCTAGAGACCCAGTACTTC.

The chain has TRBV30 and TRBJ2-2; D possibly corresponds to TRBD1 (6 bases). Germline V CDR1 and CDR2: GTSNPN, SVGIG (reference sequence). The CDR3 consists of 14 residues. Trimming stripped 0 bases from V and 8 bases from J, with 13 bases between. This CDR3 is CAWSVGQRSGELFF. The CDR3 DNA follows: TGTGCCTGGAGTGTAGGACAGAGATCGGGGGAGCTGTTTTTT.

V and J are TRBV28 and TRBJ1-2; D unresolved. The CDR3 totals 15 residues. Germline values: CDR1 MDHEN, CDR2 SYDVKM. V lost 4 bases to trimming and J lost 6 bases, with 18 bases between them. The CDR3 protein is CASSSPTDKYDGYTF. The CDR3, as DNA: TGTGCCAGCAGTTCACCGACCGACAAGTACGATGGCTACACCTTC.

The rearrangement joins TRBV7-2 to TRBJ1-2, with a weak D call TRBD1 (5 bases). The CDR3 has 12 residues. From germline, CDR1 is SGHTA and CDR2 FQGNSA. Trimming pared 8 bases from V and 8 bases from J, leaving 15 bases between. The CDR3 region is CASGGAYWGYTF. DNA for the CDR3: TGTGCCAGCGGAGGGGCGTATTGGGGCTACACCTTC.

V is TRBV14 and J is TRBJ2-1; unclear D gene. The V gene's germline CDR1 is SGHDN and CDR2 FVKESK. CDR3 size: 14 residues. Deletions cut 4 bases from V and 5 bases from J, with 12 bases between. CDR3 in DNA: TGTGCCAGCAGCCGAAGTAGTGGAGACAATGAGCAGTTCTTC. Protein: CASSRSSGDNEQFF.

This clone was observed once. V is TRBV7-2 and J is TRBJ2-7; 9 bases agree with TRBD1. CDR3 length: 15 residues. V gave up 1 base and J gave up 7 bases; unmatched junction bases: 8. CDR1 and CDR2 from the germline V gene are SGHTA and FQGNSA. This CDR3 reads CASSLVPGQGGEQYF. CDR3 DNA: TGTGCCAGCAGCTTAGTACCGGGACAGGGCGGGGAGCAGTACTTC.

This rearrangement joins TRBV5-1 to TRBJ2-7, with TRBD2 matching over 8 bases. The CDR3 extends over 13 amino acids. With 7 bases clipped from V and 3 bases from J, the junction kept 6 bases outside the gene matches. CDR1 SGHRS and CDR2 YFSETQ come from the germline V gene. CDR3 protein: CASSGTSGYEQYF. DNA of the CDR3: TGCGCCAGCTCGGGAACTAGCGGCTACGAGCAGTACTTC. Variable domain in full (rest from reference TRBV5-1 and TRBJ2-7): KAGVTQTPRYLIKTRGQQVTLSCSPISGHRSVSWYQQTPGQGLQFLFEYFSETQRNKGNFPGRFSGRQFSNSRSEMNVSTLELGDSALYLCASSGTSGYEQYFGPGTRLTVT.